This passage covers 9 T cell receptor beta chains from one sample sequenced in a study of T cell clones after liver transplantation. Method: immunoSEQ multiplex PCR; TCRdb's copy keeps in-frame clones and lacks some. The sample lists 65,000 to 80,000 clones, about 80% occurring once. Sequenced here: CD4+ T cells from blood, sampled before liver transplant. These receptors were taken from a human donor who received a liver transplant.

The rearrangement joins TRBV6-1 to TRBJ1-2; TRBD1 might be the D (6 bases). The ends were cut back, 1 base at V and 5 bases at J, with 11 bases in the middle. Germline V gene lookup returns CDR1 MNHNS and CDR2 SASEGT. There are 14 residues in the CDR3. The CDR3: CASSEGHREYGYTF. The CDR3 nucleotides are TGTGCCAGCAGTGAAGGTCACAGGGAGTATGGCTACACCTTC.

The J gene is TRBJ2-3, the V gene TRBV11-3; 13 positions agree with TRBD2. There are 16 residues in the CDR3. Germline V CDR1 and CDR2: SGHNT, YENEEA. The V and J ends lost 4 bases and 1 base, in that order; junction bases with no gene match: 2. CDR3 region: CASSSGLAGGTDTQYF. The CDR3 DNA follows: TGTGCCAGCAGCTCCGGACTAGCGGGGGGCACAGATACGCAGTATTTT.

Only a few counts were recorded for this clone. This chain connects TRBV4-1 to TRBJ2-7; D possibly matches TRBD1 or TRBD2 (5 bases each). This CDR3 has 15 amino acids. V lost 4 bases, J lost 5 bases, and 18 bases lay in between. CDR1 and CDR2 from the germline V gene are MGHRA and YSYEKL. CDR3 sequence (DNA): TGCGCCAGCAGCCTTGGGGGTCAATTATCCCACGAGCAGTACTTC. It is translated as CASSLGGQLSHEQYF.

This chain connects TRBV4-3 to TRBJ1-2; tentatively, D is TRBD1 (6 bases). The CDR3 loop spans 15 amino acids. The germline V gene has CDR1 LGHNA and CDR2 YSLEER. Trimming removed 1 base from V and 2 bases from J, with 11 bases in between. The CDR3 sequence is CASSQGTGMNYGYTF. CDR3 in DNA: TGCGCCAGCAGCCAAGGAACAGGGATGAACTATGGCTACACCTTC.

CDR3 sequence: CASSLAGGSRADTQYF. The CDR3 DNA follows: TGCGCCAGCAGCTTAGCGGGAGGTTCAAGAGCGGATACGCAGTATTTT. This chain uses TRBV5-1 with TRBJ2-3; 9 bases map to TRBD2. The CDR3 contains 16 residues. The germline V gene encodes CDR1 SGHRS and CDR2 YFSETQ. J gave up 6 bases and V 2 bases, and 10 bases lay outside the gene matches.

This clone was seen only a few times. The chain is built from TRBV7-2 and TRBJ1-1; a weak D match, TRBD1 (5 bases). Germline-derived CDR1 and CDR2 are SGHTA and FQGNSA. The CDR3 length is 13 residues. Trimming stripped 4 bases from V and 5 bases from J, with 11 bases between. CDR3 protein: CASSSGRGTEAFF. The CDR3 DNA reads as TGTGCCAGCAGCTCAGGAAGGGGAACTGAAGCTTTCTTT.

The genes are TRBV28 and TRBJ2-7; 10 nucleotides line up with TRBD2. The CDR3 totals 14 residues. After removal of 5 bases from V and 5 bases from J, the junction contained 6 bases not matched to a gene. Germline CDR1 is MDHEN and CDR2 is SYDVKM. DNA for the CDR3: TGTGCCAGCAGTGGGAGCGGGAGGGCCCACGAGCAGTACTTC. Translating gives CASSGSGRAHEQYF.

The chain recombines TRBV9 with TRBJ1-1; no clear D gene. The CDR3 extends over 15 amino acids. Trimming cost V 3 bases and J 1 base, with 13 bases left between them. Germline CDR1 SGDLS, CDR2 YYNGEE. The CDR3 loop is CASSARALGNTEAFF. The CDR3 region has the DNA TGTGCCAGCAGCGCTAGAGCGCTTGGGAACACTGAAGCTTTCTTT.

The V call is TRBV5-1, the J call TRBJ2-6; 7 positions agree with TRBD1. CDR3 length: 16 amino acids. Looked up from germline, CDR1 is SGHRS and CDR2 is YFSETQ. Losses at the gene ends were 4 bases for V and 2 bases for J; bases not matched to a gene: 6. DNA for the CDR3: TGCGCCAGCAGCCGTGAGACAGGGACTGGGGCCAACGTCCTGACTTTC. This translates into CASSRETGTGANVLTF.